What follows are 20 T cell receptor beta chains derived from one specimen sequenced in a study of siplizumab effects on memory and regulatory T cells. Sequencing used immunoSEQ multiplex PCR; TCRdb keeps in-frame clones, though not all of them. The sample contains over 80,000 clones, just under 95% of which appear only once. Sequences were obtained from non-Treg CD4+ T cells sorted from blood. Source of these receptors: a human donor in good health.

This chain connects TRBV29-1 to TRBJ2-6; D gene uncertain. V dropped 5 bases and J dropped 5 bases, with 22 bases sitting between them. Germline V gene data show CDR1 as SQVTM and CDR2 as ANQGSEA. CDR3 length: 17 residues. The CDR3 loop reads CSVRYRLIQSRANVLTF. The DNA of the CDR3 is TGCAGCGTTCGATATCGACTCATACAAAGTCGGGCCAACGTCCTGACTTTC.

In the case of this clone: Germline is not matched at one junction end, which may reflect a read error. The chain has TRBV6-1 and TRBJ2-7; 10 positions agree with TRBD2. The CDR3 loop spans 15 amino acids. CDR1 and CDR2 (germline): MNHNS, SASEGT. CDR3 bases: TGTGCCAGCAGTTGGGCCGGGACTAGCGAGACGATCCTCTTGTTC. This codes for CASSWAGTSETILLF.

The V call is TRBV29-1, the J call TRBJ1-1; D gene uncertain. Germline V gives CDR1 SQVTM, CDR2 ANQGSEA. Trimming took off 8 bases at V and 5 bases at J, with 12 bases between the two ends. The CDR3 covers 11 residues. CDR3 sequence (DNA): TGCAGCCATCTCCTACTGACTGAAGCTTTCTTT. It translates to CSHLLLTEAFF.

The chain has TRBV2 and TRBJ2-5; 10 bases agree with TRBD2. Germline V gene lookup returns CDR1 SNHLY and CDR2 FYNNEI. With 1 base clipped from V and 1 base from J, the junction kept 3 bases outside the gene matches. This CDR3 is 16 amino acids long. The CDR3 DNA is TGTGCCAGCAGTGAAGGGGCTAGCGGGAGCCAAGAGACCCAGTACTTC. As protein: CASSEGASGSQETQYF.

V is TRBV6-6 and J is TRBJ2-3, with D uncertain. The CDR3 contains 14 residues. Between the trimmed V and J ends, which lost 5 bases and 0 bases, there was a span of 9 bases. Germline V CDR1 and CDR2: MNHNY, SVGAGI (reference sequence). The CDR3 loop is CASSQSSSTDTQYF. The CDR3 region has the DNA TGTGCCAGCAGTCAATCGAGCAGCACAGATACGCAGTATTTT.

This sequence joins TRBV14 and TRBJ2-7; no reliable D call. V lost 5 bases to trimming and J lost 0 bases, with 17 bases between them. CDR3 length: 16 amino acids. Per germline, CDR1 SGHDN and CDR2 FVKESK. Here the CDR3 reads CASSARPGSGSYEQYF. For the CDR3, the DNA is TGTGCCAGCAGCGCGCGGCCCGGGTCTGGCTCCTACGAGCAGTACTTC.

The chain employs TRBV9 and TRBJ2-3; D ambiguous. Trimming removed 2 bases at V and 4 bases at J, with 8 bases between. CDR3 size: 13 residues. Germline CDR1 is SGDLS and CDR2 is YYNGEE. Written as DNA, the CDR3 is TGTGCCAGCAGCGTGGTCTCGGCAGATACGCAGTATTTT. This sequence encodes CASSVVSADTQYF.

The rearrangement joins TRBV7-8 to TRBJ1-5; D is perhaps TRBD1 (6 bases). Germline V gene data show CDR1 as SGHVS and CDR2 as FQNEAQ. The CDR3 is made up of 15 amino acids. V was pared by 1 base and J by 5 bases, with 12 bases between. In nucleotides, the CDR3 is TGTGCCAGCAGCTTAGAGGGGGTTAGGGATCAGCCCCAGCATTTT. Translation: CASSLEGVRDQPQHF. The full variable domain, in which reference TRBV7-8 and TRBJ1-5 provide the parts outside the CDR3, is GAGVSQSPRYKVAKRGQDVALRCDPISGHVSLFWYQQALGQGPEFLTYFQNEAQLDKSGLPSDRFFAERPEGSVSTLKIQRTQQEDSAVYLCASSLEGVRDQPQHFGDGTRLSIL.

The CDR3 sequence is CASSQLRQGKETQYF. The CDR3 DNA reads as TGTGCCAGCAGCCAACTTAGACAGGGGAAAGAGACCCAGTACTTC. The chain uses TRBV14 and TRBJ2-5, with 8 bases that match TRBD1. Germline CDR1 reads SGHDN; CDR2 reads FVKESK. Trimming at V came to 2 bases and at J to 3 bases, leaving 5 bases not matched to a gene. This CDR3 contains 15 residues.

CDR3 residues: CASSLGAAGSYEQYF. DNA for the CDR3: TGTGCCAGCAGTTTAGGCGCGGCCGGCTCCTACGAGCAGTACTTC. The genes are TRBV28 and TRBJ2-7; D remains ambiguous. The germline CDR1 and CDR2 sequences are MDHEN and SYDVKM. CDR3 length equals 15 residues. Trimming took 2 bases from V and 0 from J, leaving 11 bases between them.

This clone appeared a few times. The chain employs TRBV5-6 and TRBJ1-1, with 7 positions matching TRBD1. Trimming at V came to 2 bases and at J to 7 bases, leaving 8 bases not matched to a gene. This CDR3 is 14 amino acids long. The V gene's germline CDR1 is SGHDT and CDR2 YYEEEE. CDR3 protein: CASSLAGQLLEAFF. In nucleotides, the CDR3 is TGTGCCAGCAGCTTAGCGGGACAGCTACTTGAAGCTTTCTTT. The full variable domain, rest sourced from reference TRBV5-6 and TRBJ1-1, is DAGVTQSPTHLIKTRGQQVTLRCSPKSGHDTVSWYQQALGQGPQFIFQYYEEEERQRGNFPDRFSGHQFPNYSSELNVNALLLGDSALYLCASSLAGQLLEAFFGQGTRLTVV.

The rearrangement joins TRBV28 to TRBJ1-5; 8 positions match TRBD1. This CDR3 comprises 17 residues. V lost 2 bases to trimming and J lost 5 bases; unmatched junction nucleotides: 11. The germline V gene encodes CDR1 MDHEN and CDR2 SYDVKM. Here the CDR3 reads CASSLGGTGGKYQPQHF. Here the CDR3 DNA reads TGTGCCAGCAGTTTAGGGGGTACAGGGGGGAAGTATCAGCCCCAGCATTTT.

V gene TRBV18 combines with J gene TRBJ2-2; 10 bases agree with TRBD1. V was pared by 6 bases and J by 4 bases, with 8 bases of the junction left unmatched. The germline V gene has CDR1 KGHSH and CDR2 LQKENI. There are 16 residues in the CDR3. DNA of the CDR3: TGTGCCAGCTCTCGACAGGGGGCAGCCGGCACCGGGGAGCTGTTTTTT. Protein sequence: CASSRQGAAGTGELFF.

The chain has TRBV30 and TRBJ1-1; D uncertain. V shed 4 bases and J shed 4 bases, with 13 bases lying between them. The CDR3 contains 13 residues. Germline V gene sequence: CDR1 GTSNPN, CDR2 SVGIG (reference sequence). CDR3 in DNA: TGTGCCTGGATTCCTAATTTGAGCACTGAAGCTTTCTTT. As protein: CAWIPNLSTEAFF. Drawing the rest from reference TRBV30 and TRBJ1-1, the complete variable domain is SQTIHQWPATLVQPVGSPLSLECTVEGTSNPNLYWYRQAAGRGLQLLFYSVGIGQISSEVPQNLSASRPQDRQFILSSKKLLLSDSGFYLCAWIPNLSTEAFFGQGTRLTVV.

On this clone: At one boundary the junction diverges from the germline segment, which might be a read error. This same CDR3 is encoded by further DNA sequences in the sample. CDR3 residues: CASSLPLRTYNEQFF. CDR3 coding DNA: TGTGCCAGCAGCCTCCCGCTCCGGACCTATAATGAGCAGTTCTTC. The chain uses TRBV11-2 and TRBJ2-1; D not certain. Germline V gene sequence: CDR1 SGHAT, CDR2 FQNNGV. The CDR3 is 15 residues long. Complete variable domain (other parts from reference TRBV11-2 and TRBJ2-1): EAGVAQSPRYKIIEKRQSVAFWCNPISGHATLYWYQQILGQGPKLLIQFQNNGVVDDSQLPKDRFSAERLKGVDSTLKIQPAKLEDSAVYLCASSLPLRTYNEQFFGPGTRLTVL.

The chain has TRBV9 and TRBJ2-3; D unresolved. Trimming pared 3 bases from V and 2 bases from J, leaving 22 bases between. Germline V gene data show CDR1 as SGDLS and CDR2 as YYNGEE. This CDR3 spans 18 amino acids. The CDR3 coding sequence is TGTGCCAGCAGCGATTCCGGAAGAAGGTGGACCAACACAGATACGCAGTATTTT. Its protein is CASSDSGRRWTNTDTQYF.

The chain recombines TRBV28 with TRBJ1-2; no clear D gene. The CDR3 consists of 11 residues. Trimming cost V 8 bases and J 5 bases, with 9 bases left between them. The V gene's germline CDR1 is MDHEN and CDR2 SYDVKM. The CDR3 loop reads CASVRDYGYTF. CDR3 DNA: TGTGCCAGCGTCCGTGATTATGGCTACACCTTC.

The J gene is TRBJ2-3, the V gene TRBV5-4, with 8 bases aligning to TRBD2. The CDR3 extends over 14 amino acids. After removal of 4 bases from V and 5 bases from J, the junction contained 6 bases not matched to a gene. Germline loops: CDR1 SGHNT, CDR2 YYREEE (reference sequence). CDR3 amino acids: CASSREGAGDTQYF. The CDR3 DNA reads as TGTGCCAGCAGCCGGGAGGGCGCCGGAGATACGCAGTATTTT.

The chain uses TRBV5-4 and TRBJ2-7, with D tentatively TRBD1 (6 bases). From germline, CDR1 is SGHNT and CDR2 YYREEE (reference sequence). V was trimmed by 4 bases and J by 2 bases, leaving 13 bases between them. The CDR3 length is 14 residues. In DNA, the CDR3 is TGTGCCAGCAGCAACAATGACAGGCCCTACGAGCAGTACTTC. Translation gives CASSNNDRPYEQYF.

J is TRBJ2-7 and V is TRBV30; D might be TRBD2 (7 bases). Germline CDR1 GTSNPN, CDR2 SVGIG (reference sequence). Trimming pared 2 bases from V and 5 bases from J, leaving 19 bases between. The CDR3 covers 15 residues. The CDR3 protein is CAWSLRRDGGHEQYF. The CDR3 nucleotides are TGTGCCTGGAGTCTACGTAGGGACGGGGGGCACGAGCAGTACTTC.